These T cell receptor beta chains were read from a single sample in a study of OX40 agonist ivuxolimab in advanced cancers. Method: immunoSEQ multiplex PCR; TCRdb's copy keeps in-frame clones and lacks some. This sample carries 60,000 to 80,000 clones, roughly 80% of them seen once, and the ten largest clones take 4.5% to 6%. The source was CD4+ or CD8+ T cells sorted from blood, collected in a trial of the OX40 agonist ivuxolimab. These receptors came from an adult with an advanced solid tumor such as melanoma, head and neck, liver or kidney cancer. The CDR3 runs from the conserved cysteine through the conserved F or W. A D gene is named only where the DNA matches it firmly. Where a row states a size, it is once, few, many or the class of an expanded clone; other rows omit it.

D,J,size,V,DNA,CDR3
TRBD1,TRBJ2-5,NA,TRBV30,TGTGCCTGGAGTGGACAGGGCGGGTTTCAAGAGACCCAGTACTTC,CAWSGQGGFQETQYF
NA,TRBJ1-1,NA,TRBV7-3,TGTGCCAGCAGTGGTGGGGTGACCACTGAAGCTTTCTTT,CASSGGVTTEAFF
NA,TRBJ2-1,NA,TRBV5-1,TGCGCCAGCACCCCGGGACCCGCGGGGTACAATGAGCAGTTCTTC,CASTPGPAGYNEQFF
TRBD1,TRBJ2-2,NA,TRBV12-5,TGTGCTAGTGGTTTGGTACTGGGACAGTACAACACCGGGGAGCTGTTTTTT,CASGLVLGQYNTGELFF
NA,TRBJ1-1,once,TRBV7-6,TGTGCCAGCGCCGGGACGCTGAACACTGAAGCTTTCTTT,CASAGTLNTEAFF
NA,TRBJ2-1,once,TRBV30,TGTGCCTGGAGTGTACCGGGGCCCCTGTTCTTC,CAWSVPGPLFF
NA,TRBJ1-1,NA,TRBV10-3,TGTGCCCACCGAAAGGGGATGAACACTGAAGCTTTCTTT,CAHRKGMNTEAFF
NA,TRBJ1-6,NA,TRBV9,TGTGCCAGCAGCCTAGGGGGGGACGGGTCACCCCTCCACTTT,CASSLGGDGSPLHF
NA,TRBJ2-1,NA,TRBV29-1,TGCAGCGTTGACGACGACCGGAGCTCCTACAATGAGCAGTTCTTC,CSVDDDRSSYNEQFF
NA,TRBJ1-1,NA,TRBV7-9,TGTGCCAGCAGCTTCACCTGGGACGGCACTGAAGCTTTCTTT,CASSFTWDGTEAFF
TRBD1,TRBJ1-6,NA,TRBV6-6,TGTGCCAGCAGCTTTGGACAGGGGTCCTATAATTCACCCCTCCACTTT,CASSFGQGSYNSPLHF